This T cell receptor (beta chain) was profiled in a study of T-cell memory formation after mild COVID-19 (dated by TCRdb to the early 2020s). About the investigation overall: TCR sequence clusters from the two donors were largely donor specific. In a couple of donors, T-cell clones that expanded and contracted after mild COVID-19 were tracked by sequencing TCRalpha and TCRbeta repertoires over time. Two young, previously healthy adult volunteers, one female and one male, were included in the cohort.

Sequencing instrument: Illumina NovaSeq 6000. TCRalpha and TCRbeta cDNA libraries were constructed by 5'RACE with constant-segment primers, with sample barcodes and unique molecular identifiers being introduced. Trizol reagent was used to extract RNA from every sample. Library amplification was performed in two PCR steps, and a second sample barcode and Illumina TruSeq adapters were introduced in the second step. Libraries were sequenced on an Illumina NovaSeq with 2 x 150 bp paired-end reads. Per the original workflow: With migec v1.2.7, reads were demultiplexed and then collapsed into UMI-guided consensus sequences. Using mixcr v2.1.11, UMI consensuses were aligned to TRA and TRB V and J templates and then assembled into clonotypes. Expanded or contracted clonotypes were those called significant by both edgeR and NoisET, with noise models trained on biological replicates. For edgeR calls, a false discovery rate-adjusted p below 0.01 and a log2 fold-change threshold of 1 were applied. As an exploratory analysis of dynamics, max-normalized trajectories of the 1000 most abundant clonotypes were examined with PCA combined with hierarchical clustering. The CD4 or CD8 phenotype of responding clones was assigned using the separately sequenced CD4+ and CD8+ repertoires. TCRdb redid the processing of the public reads, applying fastp at Q25 and MiXCR, and retained in-frame beta chains. Rows merge per CDR3 protein into single entries with the most common DNA and genes. The V and J calls follow TCRdb's processing rather than the paper's. The sample includes roughly 340,000 distinct CDR3 sequences, with more than 15% observed a single time. More than 20% of the sample is taken by the ten largest.

Ficoll-Paque density gradient centrifugation was the method used to isolate PBMCs. General study outcomes and caveats: SARS-CoV-2 specificity was not confirmed for the second-wave clones peaking on day 37. Some responding clones were found in pre-infection memory, which suggests that pre-existing cross-reactive memory T cells took part in the SARS-CoV-2 response. Clones contracting from day 15 to 85 had balanced CD4/CD8 phenotypes, while a second wave expanding from day 15 to 37 was biased towards CD4+. Contracting CD4+ clones were located mainly in the CM and EM memory subsets, whereas CD8+ clones were found to be enriched in EMRA. Only a couple of mild cases were covered in the study, and larger cohorts including severe cases with pre-infection samples were considered necessary.

This clonotype appeared a few times. Which antigen it targets is not known. Qualities for individual bases were not recorded, and no much larger clone is one base off. From the germline V gene, CDR1 is SGHRS and CDR2 is YFSETQ. The CDR3 spans 13 residues, from the cysteine through the phenylalanine. Only the CDR3 region is kept as DNA, spanning 39 bases read in frame from base 1. Trimming takes 5 bases off V and 3 bases off J; junction bases not matched to a gene: 1. The clonotype originates from a man in his late teens or twenties who had mild COVID-19 (a few samples of this study predate the infection). The sample titles of this study are shuffled in the database, so cell type and time point are left out; the donor was told from shared clones. Sample: PBMCs or a T cell subset sorted from them (not recorded which). The sequence is built from TRBV5-1 and TRBJ1-5, with 8 bases in between that match TRBD1. Read as DNA, the sequence is TGCGCCAGCAGGGGACAGGACAATCAGCCCCAGCATTTT. Translated, it gives CASRGQDNQPQHF.